Listed below are T cell receptor beta chains from one sample, sequenced in a study of blood T cell repertoires in COVID-19. Profiled with immunoSEQ multiplex PCR; TCRdb holds only in-frame clones, not every one. The sample consists of approximately 440,000 clones, 80% to 95% of them appearing once. The specimen sequenced was PBMCs or T cells enriched from blood (not recorded which). Receptors originate from a man in his late teens or twenties who had recovered from COVID-19. The CDR3 runs from the conserved cysteine through the conserved F or W. The order of the fields is CDR3 protein, J gene, V gene.

CSAKWESEQFF,TRBJ2-1,TRBV29-1
CASSPGTGPTGELFF,TRBJ2-2,TRBV5-1
CASSLGAYGYTF,TRBJ1-2,TRBV11-3
CASSPIDRVRGIGYGYTF,TRBJ1-2,TRBV18
CASSPPGTGVTSNQPQHF,TRBJ1-5,TRBV18
CAVTGTGLNTEAFF,TRBJ1-1,TRBV10-3
CASSEGQTNSPLHF,TRBJ1-6,TRBV6-1
CASSPLTGTGDSPLHF,TRBJ1-6,TRBV7-8
CASSLYTGVNTEAFF,TRBJ1-1,TRBV18
CASSDITGIGGNTIYF,TRBJ1-3,TRBV27
CASTVGTGVFYGYTF,TRBJ1-2,TRBV4-1
CASGNSGNTIYF,TRBJ1-3,TRBV12-3/TRBV12-4
CASSSLGLMENTIYF,TRBJ1-3,TRBV28
CASSVEPRDNAEAFF,TRBJ1-1,TRBV9
CASSLGGGAETNEKLFF,TRBJ1-4,TRBV13
CASSDDRVQDQPQHF,TRBJ1-5,TRBV19
CASSLVGTGDGTDTQYF,TRBJ2-3,TRBV27
CASSLRVASGINEQFF,TRBJ2-1,TRBV7-8